The clone carrying this T cell receptor (beta chain) was detected many times. The record originates from a study of CD8 T cells in ankylosing spondylitis. The germline CDR1 and CDR2 sequences are LNHDA and SQIVND (reference sequence). The V gene end was trimmed by 6 bases and the J gene end by 1 base; junction bases not matched to a gene: 5. This CDR3 has 14 amino acids. Quantitative molecular-barcoded 5'-RACE generated the TCR beta libraries. TCRdb processed the 5' RACE reads anew with MiXCR; each CDR3 protein has one entry. This sample yields 100,000 to 150,000 distinct CDR3 sequences, of which approximately 6.8% are seen a single time; over 9% belongs to the top ten.

This sequence originates from a male donor with ankylosing spondylitis or in good health (not recorded which). J is TRBJ1-1 and V is TRBV19; 7 positions agree with TRBD1. Sample: blood, either unsorted or a sorted T cell fraction (not recorded which). The CDR3 DNA reads TGTGCCAGTAGCAACAGGGGATGGAACACTGAAGCTTTCTTT. Translation gives CASSNRGWNTEAFF.